Below, 30 T cell receptor beta chains from the same sample are listed, as sequenced in a study of T cells in Graves' hyperthyroidism and ophthalmopathy (dated by TCRdb to about 2019). Library prep was done by multiplex PCR. TCRdb names Illumina HiSeq 2000 as the instrument used. TCR beta CDR3 regions were amplified from RNA transcripts. For the first round of RT-PCR on the TCR CDR3, the HTBI primer set was used together with the Qiagen OneStep RT-PCR kit. Clones were called with MiXCR by TCRdb after fastp trimmed the public reads at Q25, and only in-frame beta chains were retained. For every CDR3 protein sequence, its rows merge into one entry that carries the most common genes and DNA. This sample gives under 650,000 distinct CDR3 sequences in total; about a sixth of them show up just once. The top ten clonotypes cover 3% to 4.5% of the sample. Sequenced material: blood. These receptors were collected from a woman aged 25 to 39 with Graves' hyperthyroidism.

This clonotype was counted many times. The chain links TRBV5-6 to TRBJ1-2; a possible D gene is TRBD1 (6 bases). V lost 3 bases to trimming and J lost 9 bases, with 18 bases between them. The CDR3 is 14 amino acids. The germline V gene has CDR1 SGHDT and CDR2 YYEEEE. CDR3 in DNA: TGTGCCAGCAGCTACGGACAGCCATTCTTAAGCTACACCTTC. Its translation is CASSYGQPFLSYTF. The full variable domain, its missing parts supplied by reference TRBV5-6 and TRBJ1-2, is DAGVTQSPTHLIKTRGQQVTLRCSPKSGHDTVSWYQQALGQGPQFIFQYYEEEERQRGNFPDRFSGHQFPNYSSELNVNALLLGDSALYLCASSYGQPFLSYTFGSGTRLTVV.

This clonotype was counted a few times. This chain links TRBV5-4 with TRBJ2-5; D not resolved. Germline CDR1 is SGHNT and CDR2 is YYREEE (reference sequence). The CDR3 spans 14 residues. V lost 2 bases to trimming and J lost 5 bases, with 13 bases between them. The CDR3 protein is CASSLRSSGETQYF. CDR3 in DNA: TGTGCCAGCAGCTTAAGGTCGTCTGGGGAGACCCAGTACTTC.

This clonotype was recorded once. This chain joins TRBV19 and TRBJ2-7; TRBD1 agrees at 11 bases. CDR1 LNHDA and CDR2 SQIVND come from the germline V gene (reference sequence). The CDR3 sequence is 15 residues long. The V segment lost 3 bases and the J segment 9 bases; nucleotides outside the gene matches: 10. The CDR3 region has the DNA TGTGCCAGTAGTATGGGGACAGGGGGTTTGTCCCCGCAGTACTTC. Translating it yields CASSMGTGGLSPQYF.

The chain employs TRBV20-1 and TRBJ2-3; no firm D call. The CDR3 covers 12 residues. Deletions cut 2 bases from V and 2 bases from J, with 5 bases between. The germline gives CDR1 DFQATT, CDR2 SNEGSKA (reference sequence). CDR3 amino acids: CSARLFTDTQYF. The CDR3 DNA reads as TGCAGTGCTAGACTGTTCACAGATACGCAGTATTTT.

The J gene is TRBJ2-4, the V gene TRBV19; D unclear. Trimming took off 9 bases at V and 1 base at J, with 10 bases between the two ends. This CDR3 region has 13 residues. Germline CDR1 reads LNHDA; CDR2 reads SQIVND (reference sequence). The chain's CDR3 is CARPRGAKNIQYF. The DNA of the CDR3 is TGTGCCAGACCAAGAGGTGCCAAAAACATTCAGTACTTC. The entire variable domain, with the rest obtained from reference TRBV19 and TRBJ2-4, is as follows: DGGITQSPKYLFRKEGQNVTLSCEQNLNHDAMYWYRQDPGQGLRLIYYSQIVNDFQKGDIAEGYSVSREKKESFPLTVTSAQKNPTAFYLCARPRGAKNIQYFGAGTRLSVL.

The table lists this clonotype with many counts. The V gene is TRBV20-1, the J gene TRBJ2-5; tentatively, D is TRBD2 (6 bases). From germline, CDR1 is DFQATT and CDR2 SNEGSKA (reference sequence). The CDR3 runs to 12 residues. V dropped 3 bases and J dropped 9 bases, with 14 bases sitting between them. CDR3 in amino acids: CSASPGSHPQYF. The CDR3 DNA is TGCAGTGCTAGTCCCGGGAGTCATCCCCAGTACTTC.

This clonotype was detected a few times. The rearrangement joins TRBV27 to TRBJ1-2, with TRBD1 matching over 9 bases. The CDR3 spans 14 residues. Germline CDR1 reads MNHEY; CDR2 reads SMNVEV (reference sequence). V shed 5 bases, J shed 5 bases, and the junction held 6 bases outside the gene matches. Here the CDR3 reads CASSLNGQGYGYTF. The CDR3 nucleotides are TGTGCCAGCAGTCTAAACGGACAGGGGTATGGCTACACCTTC.

This clonotype was counted once. The V call is TRBV28, the J call TRBJ1-5; D remains ambiguous. V was shortened by 1 base and J by 0 bases, with 10 bases between the two germline ends. Germline V lookup: CDR1 MDHEN, CDR2 SYDVKM. This CDR3 region has 16 residues. This chain's CDR3 is CASSLSPLYSNQPQHF. Here the CDR3 DNA reads TGTGCCAGCAGTTTATCCCCCCTATATAGCAATCAGCCCCAGCATTTT.

This clonotype has at least ten counts. This sequence joins TRBV12-3 or TRBV12-4 and TRBJ2-1, with no clear D. Trimming took 0 bases from V and 14 from J, leaving 8 bases between them. This CDR3 is built from 11 residues. DNA for the CDR3: TGTGCCAGCAGTTTAGCTGGGATGGAGTTCTTC. Protein sequence: CASSLAGMEFF.

This clonotype has at least ten counts. J is TRBJ2-3 and V is TRBV30; 10 bases agree with TRBD1. Losses at the gene ends were 5 bases for V and 3 bases for J; bases not matched to a gene: 2. This CDR3 has 13 residues. Per germline, CDR1 GTSNPN and CDR2 SVGIG (reference sequence). The CDR3 coding sequence is TGTGCCTGGGACAGGGGGCAAACAGATACGCAGTATTTT. Translation: CAWDRGQTDTQYF.

This clonotype was seen repeatedly, ten times or more. J is TRBJ2-5 and V is TRBV20-1; 10 bases match TRBD2. V lost 6 bases to trimming and J lost 4 bases; unmatched junction nucleotides: 5. Germline CDR1 DFQATT, CDR2 SNEGSKA (reference sequence). CDR3 length: 13 residues. CDR3 region: CSAASGRVETQYF. In DNA, the CDR3 is TGCAGTGCAGCTAGCGGGAGAGTAGAGACCCAGTACTTC.

The table lists this clonotype with many counts. The chain uses TRBV2 and TRBJ2-3; 7 nucleotides agree with TRBD1. The length of the CDR3 is 18 residues. Germline lookup yields CDR1 SNHLY and CDR2 FYNNEI. The trim removed 6 bases at V and 6 bases at J, leaving 21 bases unmatched. CDR3 nucleotides: TGTGCCAGCAGATCGACAGGGACGGTTCTGGGGGCCGAGGATACGCAGTATTTT. Translation: CASRSTGTVLGAEDTQYF. Filled out from reference TRBV2 and TRBJ2-3, the complete variable domain reads EPEVTQTPSHQVTQMGQEVILRCVPISNHLYFYWYRQILGQKVEFLVSFYNNEISEKSEIFDDQFSVERPDGSNFTLKIRSTKLEDSAMYFCASRSTGTVLGAEDTQYFGPGTRLTVL.

CDR3 coding DNA: TGTGCCAGCAGCAGCTACGGGACTAGCGGCTCCTACAATGAGCAGTTCTTC. Amino acids: CASSSYGTSGSYNEQFF. The chain carries TRBV28 and TRBJ2-1; 11 bases are shared with TRBD2. The CDR3 loop spans 17 amino acids. Germline CDR1 and CDR2: MDHEN and SYDVKM. V lost 6 bases and J lost 0; bases outside the gene matches: 7.

This clonotype appeared many times. This sequence joins TRBV30 and TRBJ2-1, with D hard to call. Germline V gene data show CDR1 as GTSNPN and CDR2 as SVGIG (reference sequence). Trimming removed 1 base from V and 0 bases from J, with 4 bases in between. The CDR3 runs 13 residues. CDR3 sequence reads: CAWSGSSYNEQFF. CDR3 DNA: TGTGCCTGGAGTGGGAGCTCCTACAATGAGCAGTTCTTC.

This chain joins TRBV5-1 and TRBJ2-5; D possibly corresponds to TRBD1 (6 bases). Per germline, CDR1 SGHRS and CDR2 YFSETQ. The V gene lost 3 bases and the J gene lost 0 bases, with 9 bases spanning the gap. The CDR3 contains 14 residues. The CDR3 region is CASSYRDNQETQYF. The CDR3 DNA sequence: TGCGCCAGCAGCTACCGGGACAACCAAGAGACCCAGTACTTC.

The chain uses TRBV19 and TRBJ1-6, with 9 bases aligning to TRBD1. The germline CDR1 and CDR2 sequences are LNHDA and SQIVND (reference sequence). The V segment lost 3 bases and the J segment 9 bases; nucleotides outside the gene matches: 3. The CDR3 runs 14 residues. The CDR3 spells CASSIGQGISPLHF. Written as DNA, the CDR3 is TGTGCCAGTAGTATTGGACAGGGGATTTCACCCCTCCACTTT.

This clonotype was detected a few times. The chain carries TRBV6-5 and TRBJ2-7, with 7 bases lining up with TRBD1. Trimming cost V 0 bases and J 6 bases; bases outside gene matches: 11. Per the germline V gene, CDR1 is MNHEY and CDR2 is SVGAGI. The CDR3 runs to 16 residues. As DNA, the CDR3 is TGTGCCAGCAGTTACTCGCCCACGACAGGGTTGGGCGAGCAGTACTTC. Translating gives CASSYSPTTGLGEQYF.

This clonotype occurred a few times. The chain couples TRBV7-9 to TRBJ1-4; no reliable D call. V lost 2 bases, J lost 8 bases, and 6 bases lay in between. Germline CDR1 reads SEHNR; CDR2 reads FQNEAQ (reference sequence). The CDR3 contains 12 residues. The CDR3 DNA follows: TGTGCCAGCAGCTTAAAGGGAGAAAAACTGTTTTTT. Residues: CASSLKGEKLFF.

In its sample, this clonotype was seen many times. The chain carries TRBV20-1 and TRBJ1-5; D is possibly TRBD1 (6 bases). Germline values: CDR1 DFQATT, CDR2 SNEGSKA (reference sequence). Between the trimmed V and J ends, which lost 3 bases and 6 bases, there was a span of 12 bases. The CDR3 is made up of 13 amino acids. The CDR3 here is CSARGGPGQPQHF. The CDR3 nucleotides read TGCAGTGCTAGGGGGGGGCCGGGTCAGCCCCAGCATTTT.

The rearrangement joins TRBV19 to TRBJ2-7; 7 bases map to TRBD1. V was clipped by 4 bases and J by 3 bases; unmatched bases: 12. Germline V CDR1 and CDR2: LNHDA, SQIVND (reference sequence). This CDR3 is built from 16 residues. The CDR3 protein is CASSRLPGDSIYEQYF. CDR3 nucleotides: TGTGCCAGTAGTAGGCTGCCCGGGGACAGCATCTACGAGCAGTACTTC.

The J gene is TRBJ2-7, the V gene TRBV30; the match to TRBD2 covers 7 bases. CDR3 length equals 13 residues. The trim removed 3 bases at V and 2 bases at J, leaving 4 bases unmatched. Germline-derived CDR1 and CDR2 are GTSNPN and SVGIG (reference sequence). The CDR3 DNA sequence: TGTGCCTGGAGCGTGGGACTAACCTACGAGCAGTACTTC. Amino acids: CAWSVGLTYEQYF.

The rearrangement uses TRBV2 and TRBJ2-1; possibly TRBD2 for D (5 bases). The CDR3 is 13 residues long. Germline V CDR1 and CDR2: SNHLY, FYNNEI. The V end was cut by 5 bases, the J end by 13 bases, with 18 bases between. CDR3 sequence (DNA): TGTGCCAGCAGTCCAGGTCTGGGAGAGACCCAGTTCTTC. Its protein product is CASSPGLGETQFF.

The sample holds many counts of this clonotype. The rearrangement joins TRBV12-3 or TRBV12-4 to TRBJ2-7; TRBD2 agrees at 9 bases. V was pared by 9 bases and J by 7 bases, with 10 bases of the junction left unmatched. This CDR3 has 13 amino acids. CDR3 in amino acids: CASKTLAGQEQYF. CDR3 coding DNA: TGTGCCAGTAAGACTCTAGCGGGGCAAGAGCAGTACTTC.

The chain joins TRBV9 to TRBJ2-5; D is undetermined. Germline CDR1 SGDLS, CDR2 YYNGEE. The CDR3 contains 15 residues. The V end lost 0 bases, the J end lost 3 bases, and 12 bases lay between the germline ends. The CDR3 here is CASSVDVGLEETQYF. DNA for the CDR3: TGTGCCAGCAGCGTAGACGTTGGGCTGGAAGAGACCCAGTACTTC.

The genes are TRBV4-1 and TRBJ2-7; TRBD1 aligns across 9 bases. The junction had 7 bases not matched to a gene; V was cut back by 1 base and J by 9 bases. Germline V gene data show CDR1 as MGHRA and CDR2 as YSYEKL. This CDR3 contains 14 residues. The CDR3 region is CASSQVDRGIGQYF. The DNA of the CDR3 is TGCGCCAGCAGCCAAGTCGACAGGGGGATCGGGCAGTACTTC.

The gene calls are TRBV3-1 and TRBJ2-5; 7 nucleotides match TRBD2. This CDR3 spans 15 amino acids. Germline V gene sequence: CDR1 LGHDT, CDR2 YNNKEL (reference sequence). Trimming removed 3 bases from V and 4 bases from J; junction bases left unmatched: 8. The CDR3 DNA reads TGTGCCAGCAGCCAGCGTGGGGAGCGGGGAGAGACCCAGTACTTC. Translation: CASSQRGERGETQYF.

This clonotype was observed many times. The V call is TRBV27, the J call TRBJ2-1; 7 positions match TRBD1. CDR3 length equals 16 residues. Per the germline V gene, CDR1 is MNHEY and CDR2 is SMNVEV (reference sequence). Losses at the gene ends were 0 bases for V and 2 bases for J; bases not matched to a gene: 4. CDR3: CASSLSQGTAYNEQFF. DNA of the CDR3: TGTGCCAGCAGTTTATCCCAGGGGACAGCCTACAATGAGCAGTTCTTC.

The genes are TRBV15 and TRBJ2-2; 11 positions agree with TRBD1. V gave up 6 bases and J gave up 2 bases; unmatched junction bases: 5. Germline V gene data show CDR1 as LNHNV and CDR2 as YYDKDF (reference sequence). This CDR3 is 16 amino acids long. This chain's CDR3 is CATSPDRGHNTGELFF. CDR3 sequence (DNA): TGTGCCACCAGTCCGGACAGGGGGCACAACACCGGGGAGCTGTTTTTT.

This clonotype has a handful of counts. This chain uses TRBV4-1 with TRBJ2-5; 12 nucleotides line up with TRBD2. This CDR3 has 15 residues. Germline CDR1 MGHRA, CDR2 YSYEKL. V dropped 1 base and J dropped 5; count of bases not matched to a gene: 2. For the CDR3, the DNA is TGCGCCAGCAGCCAAGCGCTAGCGGGAGGGGAGACCCAGTACTTC. It codes for CASSQALAGGETQYF.

This clonotype was found a few times. This sequence joins TRBV19 and TRBJ1-1; 7 positions match TRBD1. CDR1 is LNHDA, CDR2 SQIVND, per germline (reference sequence). V was clipped by 5 bases and J by 5 bases; unmatched bases: 8. The CDR3 is 14 residues long. CDR3 DNA sequence: TGTGCCAGTAGTGCCCGGACAGGAGGGACTGAAGCTTTCTTT. Its translation: CASSARTGGTEAFF. The full variable domain, with the rest looked up from reference TRBV19 and TRBJ1-1, is DGGITQSPKYLFRKEGQNVTLSCEQNLNHDAMYWYRQDPGQGLRLIYYSQIVNDFQKGDIAEGYSVSREKKESFPLTVTSAQKNPTAFYLCASSARTGGTEAFFGQGTRLTVV.